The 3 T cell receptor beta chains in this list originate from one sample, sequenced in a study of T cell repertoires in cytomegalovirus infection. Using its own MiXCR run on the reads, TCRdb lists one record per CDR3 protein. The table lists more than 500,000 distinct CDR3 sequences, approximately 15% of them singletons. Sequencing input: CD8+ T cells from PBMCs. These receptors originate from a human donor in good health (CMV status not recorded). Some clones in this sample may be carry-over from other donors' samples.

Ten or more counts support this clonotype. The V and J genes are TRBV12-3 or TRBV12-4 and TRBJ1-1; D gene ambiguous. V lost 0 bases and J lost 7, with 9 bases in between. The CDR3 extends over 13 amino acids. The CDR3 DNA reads TGTGCCAGCAGTTTAGCCCCGGTTAATGAAGCTTTCTTT. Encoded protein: CASSLAPVNEAFF.

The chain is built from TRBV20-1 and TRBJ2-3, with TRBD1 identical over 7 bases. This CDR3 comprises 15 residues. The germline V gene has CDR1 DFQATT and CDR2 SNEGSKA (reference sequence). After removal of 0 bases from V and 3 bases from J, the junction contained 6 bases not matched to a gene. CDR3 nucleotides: TGCAGTGCTAGAGACTTGGGACAGAGAACAGATACGCAGTATTTT. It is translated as CSARDLGQRTDTQYF.

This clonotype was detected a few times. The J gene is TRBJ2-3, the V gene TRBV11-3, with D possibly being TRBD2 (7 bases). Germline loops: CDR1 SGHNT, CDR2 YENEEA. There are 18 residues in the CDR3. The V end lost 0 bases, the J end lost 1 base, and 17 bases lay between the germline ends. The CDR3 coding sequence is TGTGCCAGCAGCTTAGATCTAACGGGGGGCTCACGCACAGATACGCAGTATTTT. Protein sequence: CASSLDLTGGSRTDTQYF. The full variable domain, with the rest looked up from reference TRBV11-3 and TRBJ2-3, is EAGVVQSPRYKIIEKKQPVAFWCNPISGHNTLYWYLQNLGQGPELLIRYENEEAVDDSQLPKDRFSAERLKGVDSTLKIQPAELGDSAVYLCASSLDLTGGSRTDTQYFGPGTRLTVL.